These 15 T cell receptor beta chains originate from one sample sequenced in a study of T cell repertoires in cytomegalovirus infection. TCRdb itself ran the reads through MiXCR, one entry per CDR3 protein. The sample lists approximately 320,000 distinct CDR3 sequences; more than 8% were seen once. The specimen sequenced was PBMCs. These receptor sequences come from a human donor in good health (CMV status not recorded). Some clones in this sample may be carry-over from other donors' samples.

The chain has TRBV10-3 and TRBJ2-2, with D perhaps TRBD1 (6 bases). The V end lost 4 bases, the J end lost 0 bases, and 9 bases lay between the germline ends. The CDR3 runs to 15 residues. CDR1 and CDR2 from the germline V gene are ENHRY and SYGVKD. CDR3 DNA: TGTGCCATCAGTGGGGGGCAACCGAACACCGGGGAGCTGTTTTTT. This translates into CAISGGQPNTGELFF.

The genes are TRBV4-3 and TRBJ2-7; 11 bases agree with TRBD2. Germline loops: CDR1 LGHNA, CDR2 YSLEER. The length of the CDR3 is 15 residues. The trim removed 3 bases at V and 3 bases at J, leaving 4 bases unmatched. CDR3 nucleotides: TGCGCCAGCAGCCAGGGGACTAGCGGCGACTACGAGCAGTACTTC. Amino acid sequence: CASSQGTSGDYEQYF.

The genes are TRBV6-6 and TRBJ2-6; D is uncertain. Trimming shortened V by 6 bases and J by 2 bases, and 8 bases separated the two germline ends. Germline assignment: CDR1 MNHNY and CDR2 SVGAGI (reference sequence). The CDR3 totals 14 residues. The DNA for the CDR3 is TGTGCCAGCAGCAGAGAGGCTGGGGCCAACGTCCTGACTTTC. Protein: CASSREAGANVLTF.

The chain couples TRBV18 to TRBJ2-1, with TRBD2 as a possible D gene (6 bases). The ends were cut back, 4 bases at V and 7 bases at J, with 17 bases in the middle. Looked up from germline, CDR1 is KGHSH and CDR2 is LQKENI. The CDR3 length is 15 residues. The CDR3 sequence is CASSLLGPRGNEQFF. CDR3 bases: TGTGCCAGCTCACTGCTCGGGCCCCGGGGGAATGAGCAGTTCTTC.

Here the CDR3 reads CASSLLGRNSPLHF. DNA of the CDR3: TGTGCCAGCAGCTTATTAGGCCGTAATTCACCCCTCCACTTT. J is TRBJ1-6 and V is TRBV5-6; D gene uncertain. The germline V and J ends were trimmed by 2 bases and 6 bases, with 9 bases remaining between them. Germline CDR1 reads SGHDT; CDR2 reads YYEEEE. This CDR3 is 14 amino acids long.

This clonotype was detected many times. The V gene is TRBV19, the J gene TRBJ2-6; D tentatively fits TRBD1 or TRBD2 (5 bases each). Trimming stripped 4 bases from V and 2 bases from J, with 6 bases between. Germline assignment: CDR1 LNHDA and CDR2 SQIVND (reference sequence). CDR3 length equals 14 residues. The CDR3 here is CASSKGPGANVLTF. In DNA form, the CDR3 reads TGTGCCAGTAGTAAGGGACCTGGGGCCAACGTCCTGACTTTC.

In its sample, this clonotype was seen many times. This rearrangement joins TRBV6-2 or TRBV6-3 to TRBJ1-2; D is unclear. Germline V gene lookup returns CDR1 MNHEY and CDR2 SVGEGT. Trimming cost V 2 bases and J 5 bases, with 6 bases left between them. The CDR3 runs to 12 residues. CDR3 amino acids: CASSYGPYGYTF. Written as DNA, the CDR3 is TGTGCCAGCAGTTACGGGCCGTATGGCTACACCTTC.

The V and J genes are TRBV10-3 and TRBJ2-1, with 8 bases that match TRBD2. The CDR3 spans 13 residues. Germline loops: CDR1 ENHRY, CDR2 SYGVKD. Trimming cost V 10 bases and J 6 bases; bases outside gene matches: 8. As DNA, the CDR3 is TGTGCCACCTATAGCGGGGCCGCCAATGAGCAGTTCTTC. It is translated as CATYSGAANEQFF.

This clonotype was recorded a few times. This sequence joins TRBV7-4 and TRBJ1-2, with 7 positions matching TRBD1. Germline V gene data show CDR1 as SGHVT and CDR2 as SQSDAQ. The CDR3 consists of 18 residues. Unmatched junction bases numbered 16, after V lost 2 bases and J lost 4 bases. CDR3 residues: CASSLSPRRRGQGYGYTF. The CDR3 DNA follows: TGTGCCAGCAGCTTATCACCTCGTAGGAGGGGGCAAGGCTATGGCTACACCTTC. Variable domain in full (rest from reference TRBV7-4 and TRBJ1-2): GAGVSQSPRYKVAKRGRDVALRCDSISGHVTLYWYRQTLGQGSEVLTYSQSDAQRDKSGRPSGRFSAERPERSVSTLKIQRTEQGDSAVYLCASSLSPRRRGQGYGYTFGSGTRLTVV.

In regard to this clonotype: This may be a read error: a much more frequent sequence differs by one nucleotide. The chain has TRBV7-4 and TRBJ2-3; D may be TRBD2 (6 bases). The CDR3 has 15 residues. Germline values: CDR1 SGHVT, CDR2 SQSDAQ. This CDR3 reads CASSPRGSGTATQYF. In nucleotides, the CDR3 is TGTGCCAGCAGCCCCCGGGGGTCTGGCACAGCTACGCAGTATTTT.

V usage is TRBV7-3 and J usage is TRBJ2-7; 7 bases agree with TRBD2. Germline CDR1 and CDR2: SGHTA and FQGTGA. This CDR3 is 14 amino acids long. With V trimmed by 5 bases and J by 4 bases, 8 bases remained unmatched. CDR3 in DNA: TGTGCCAGCAGCCCGGGGGGTGGAGAGTACGAGCAGTACTTC. This codes for CASSPGGGEYEQYF. Based on the CDR3 plus reference TRBV7-3 and TRBJ2-7, the full variable domain is GAGVSQTPSNKVTEKGKYVELRCDPISGHTALYWYRQSLGQGPEFLIYFQGTGAADDSGLPNDRFFAVRPEGSVSTLKIQRTERGDSAVYLCASSPGGGEYEQYFGPGTRLTVT.

This clonotype was recorded many times. The chain recombines TRBV7-2 with TRBJ2-2; tentatively, D is TRBD1 or TRBD2 (7 bases each). Between the trimmed V and J ends, which lost 5 bases and 5 bases, there was a span of 15 bases. In germline, CDR1 is SGHTA, CDR2 FQGNSA. The CDR3 has 15 amino acids. The CDR3 DNA follows: TGTGCCAGCAGCGGCCGACAGGGAGGGACCGGGGAGCTGTTTTTT. It is translated as CASSGRQGGTGELFF.

This clonotype showed up many times. The chain combines TRBV28 with TRBJ2-5, with D unresolved. The CDR3 covers 15 residues. Germline V gives CDR1 MDHEN, CDR2 SYDVKM. Trimming pared 7 bases from V and 0 bases from J, leaving 15 bases between. The CDR3 DNA is TGTGCCAGCAACCCAACCAAGGGCTACCAAGAGACCCAGTACTTC. It codes for CASNPTKGYQETQYF.

This clonotype was seen more than once but under ten times. This rearrangement joins TRBV19 to TRBJ2-1; 9 bases map to TRBD1. This CDR3 has 14 residues. V lost 5 bases and J lost 8; bases outside the gene matches: 7. The germline V gene has CDR1 LNHDA and CDR2 SQIVND (reference sequence). CDR3 bases: TGTGCCAGTAGTCTCGGGACAGGGACGGATGAGCAGTTCTTC. Translating it yields CASSLGTGTDEQFF.

To note about this clonotype: A much larger clone lies one base from this, so it may be a read error. The genes are TRBV6-5 and TRBJ2-5, with 8 positions matching TRBD1. The J call is doubtful: the DNA matches TRBJ2-1 better. The length of the CDR3 is 13 residues. Per germline, CDR1 MNHEY and CDR2 SVGAGI. Here the CDR3 reads CASSRTGKETQFF. DNA of the CDR3: TGTGCCAGCAGTCGGACAGGGAAGGAGACCCAGTTCTTC.